The clone carrying this T cell receptor (beta chain) has just a few counts. What it binds is unknown. The data were taken from a study of cytomegalovirus exposure and HLA in healthy donors. Trimming removed 1 base from V and 1 base from J, with 7 bases in between. Germline CDR1 reads SGHVS; CDR2 reads FQNEAQ. CDR3 length: 14 residues. Study observations and caveats: Reportedly, cytomegalovirus status was diagnosed with high sensitivity and specificity. An Asian-associated ancestry cluster reportedly showed fewer N-insertions than the approximately 700-donor mean in a later analysis.

60 Vbeta and 13 Jbeta primers were used in PCR. TCRdb's copy holds only in-frame clones and misses some; the assay was immunoSEQ multiplex PCR. The sample lists over 70,000 clones, over 60% occurring once. The rearrangement uses TRBV7-8 and TRBJ1-1; weak D call: TRBD1 (5 bases). This clonotype was sampled from a woman between 50 and 59 years old in good health and CMV-seropositive. Sequences were obtained from PBMCs. CDR3 amino acids: CASSLGQGNTEAFF. The CDR3 DNA follows: TGTGCCAGCAGCTTAGGGCAGGGGAACACTGAAGCTTTCTTT.